What follows are 12 T cell receptor beta chains derived from one specimen sequenced in a study of CD8 T cells in ankylosing spondylitis. One entry per CDR3 protein, called by TCRdb with MiXCR from the 5' RACE reads. The table has some 450,000 distinct CDR3 sequences, roughly 18% seen once; the top ten hold under 1.2%. Points from the study as a whole: Blood of patients with ankylosing spondylitis appeared to be characterized by a TCR beta motif of 8 or 9 highly homologous variants.

Antigen specificity for these receptors is unknown. The sequenced sample consisted of blood, either unsorted or a sorted T cell fraction (not recorded which). All receptors come from a male donor with ankylosing spondylitis.

The chain is built from TRBV7-9 and TRBJ1-1; D unclear. V was trimmed by 8 bases and J by 1 base, leaving 8 bases between them. This CDR3 region has 12 residues. The germline CDR1 and CDR2 sequences are SEHNR and FQNEAQ (reference sequence). The DNA for the CDR3 is TGTGCCAGCGGACTCGAGAACACTGAAGCTTTCTTT. Translation gives CASGLENTEAFF.

The CDR3 protein is CSAPTDSGRAWKETQYF. For the CDR3, the DNA is TGCAGTGCCCCCACTGATAGTGGGAGGGCCTGGAAAGAGACCCAGTACTTC. The V and J genes are TRBV20-1 and TRBJ2-5; 7 bases line up with TRBD2. CDR3 length: 17 amino acids. With V trimmed by 6 bases and J by 3 bases, 19 bases remained unmatched. CDR1 and CDR2 (germline): DFQATT, SNEGSKA (reference sequence).

This clonotype was detected a few times. The chain links TRBV5-1 to TRBJ2-1; no clear D gene. This CDR3 is 13 amino acids long. Germline lookup yields CDR1 SGHRS and CDR2 YFSETQ. Trimming cost V 0 bases and J 10 bases, with 11 bases left between them. The CDR3 bases are TGCGCCAGCAGCTTGGATTGGCGTGGCGAGCAGTTCTTC. This codes for CASSLDWRGEQFF.

The rearrangement uses TRBV11-2 and TRBJ2-1, with 7 bases aligning to TRBD2. The V gene's germline CDR1 is SGHAT and CDR2 FQNNGV. The CDR3 spans 16 residues. V dropped 1 base and J dropped 7; count of bases not matched to a gene: 10. This CDR3 is CASSLGLAANGNEQFF. The CDR3 region has the DNA TGTGCCAGCAGCTTAGGCCTAGCGGCCAACGGTAATGAGCAGTTCTTC.

J is TRBJ2-7 and V is TRBV7-9; the match to TRBD1 covers 7 bases. The CDR3 spans 13 residues. Germline-derived CDR1 and CDR2 are SEHNR and FQNEAQ (reference sequence). J was trimmed by 6 bases and V by 5 bases; bases with no gene match: 7. The CDR3 sequence: CASSTATGTEQYF. The CDR3 region has the DNA TGTGCCAGCAGCACTGCGACAGGGACCGAGCAGTACTTC.

The chain joins TRBV13 to TRBJ2-1; weak D call: TRBD2 (6 bases). CDR3 size: 16 residues. The V gene's germline CDR1 is PRHDT and CDR2 FYEKMQ (reference sequence). V was clipped by 5 bases and J by 2 bases, with 16 bases between them. In DNA form, the CDR3 reads TGTGCCAGCAGCCGTAAGGCGGGGTCCCCCTACAATGAGCAGTTCTTC. Its protein product is CASSRKAGSPYNEQFF.

V is TRBV11-3 and J is TRBJ2-7; 7 bases agree with TRBD1. Germline CDR1 reads SGHNT; CDR2 reads YENEEA. The CDR3 has 13 residues. J lost 7 bases, V lost 4 bases, and 7 bases had no gene match. This CDR3 reads CASSSMTGHEQYF. The CDR3 DNA sequence: TGTGCCAGCAGCTCGATGACAGGGCATGAGCAGTACTTC.

This chain connects TRBV7-2 to TRBJ1-5; 10 bases are a match to TRBD1. Trimming took 2 bases from V and 5 from J; bases not matched to a gene: 6. The CDR3 loop spans 16 amino acids. Germline V gene data show CDR1 as SGHTA and CDR2 as FQGNSA. CDR3 loop: CASSLNLGTGDQPQHF. The CDR3, as DNA: TGTGCCAGCAGCTTAAACCTCGGGACAGGGGATCAGCCCCAGCATTTT.

The chain carries TRBV20-1 and TRBJ2-1; TRBD2 aligns across 11 bases. V trimming: 4 bases; J trimming: 4 bases; junction bases outside the gene matches: 9. CDR1 and CDR2 (germline): DFQATT, SNEGSKA (reference sequence). The CDR3 is 16 amino acids. CDR3 sequence reads: CSAKSLAGGSYNEQFF. The CDR3 DNA reads as TGCAGTGCTAAGTCGCTAGCGGGAGGTTCGTACAATGAGCAGTTCTTC.

In this sample, this clonotype turned up a few times. J is TRBJ2-2 and V is TRBV6-2 or TRBV6-3, with 11 bases fitting TRBD2. Germline values: CDR1 MNHEY, CDR2 SVGEGT. The CDR3 sequence is 17 residues long. Losses at the gene ends were 2 bases for V and 6 bases for J; bases not matched to a gene: 8. DNA of the CDR3: TGTGCCAGCAGTTACGTTTGGCTAGCGGGAGGCCCCGGGGAGCTGTTTTTT. Encoded protein: CASSYVWLAGGPGELFF.

J is TRBJ2-1 and V is TRBV24-1, with 8 bases that match TRBD2. V shed 1 base, J shed 8 bases, and the junction held 9 bases outside the gene matches. CDR3 length equals 16 residues. Germline values: CDR1 KGHDR, CDR2 SFDVKD. CDR3 sequence: CATSDFLSGTHYEQFF. CDR3 bases: TGTGCCACCAGTGATTTCCTTAGCGGGACACACTATGAGCAGTTCTTC.

This clonotype was detected many times. V usage is TRBV29-1 and J usage is TRBJ1-1; D unclear. V lost 4 bases, J lost 4 bases, and 7 bases lay in between. From germline, CDR1 is SQVTM and CDR2 ANQGSEA. There are 11 residues in the CDR3. CDR3 region: CSVGGVTEAFF. Written as DNA, the CDR3 is TGCAGCGTTGGCGGGGTCACTGAAGCTTTCTTT.